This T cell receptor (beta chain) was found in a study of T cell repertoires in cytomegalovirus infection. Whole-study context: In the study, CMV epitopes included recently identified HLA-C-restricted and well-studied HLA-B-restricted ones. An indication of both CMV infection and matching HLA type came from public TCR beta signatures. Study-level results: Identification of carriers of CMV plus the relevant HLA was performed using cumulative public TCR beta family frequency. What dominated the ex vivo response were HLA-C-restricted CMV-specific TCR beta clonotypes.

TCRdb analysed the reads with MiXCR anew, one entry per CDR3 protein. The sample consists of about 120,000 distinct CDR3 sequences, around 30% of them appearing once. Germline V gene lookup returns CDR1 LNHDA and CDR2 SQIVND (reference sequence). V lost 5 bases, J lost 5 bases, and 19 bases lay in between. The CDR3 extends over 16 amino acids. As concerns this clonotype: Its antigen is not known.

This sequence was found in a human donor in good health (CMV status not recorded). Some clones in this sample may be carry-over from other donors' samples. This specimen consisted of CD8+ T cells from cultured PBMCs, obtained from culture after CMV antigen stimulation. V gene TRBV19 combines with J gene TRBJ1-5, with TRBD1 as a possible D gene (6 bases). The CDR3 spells CASSPPGGPGDQPQHF. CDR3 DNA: TGTGCCAGTAGTCCTCCTGGGGGGCCCGGGGATCAGCCCCAGCATTTT.